This T cell receptor (beta chain) was profiled in a study of blood T cell repertoires in COVID-19. Study overall: Samples taken during acute and convalescent COVID-19 were collected in the United States, Italy and Spain. T cells, B-cell-depleted T cells, or PBMCs supplied cDNA or gDNA.

Sequencing used immunoSEQ multiplex PCR; TCRdb keeps in-frame clones, though not all of them. Of some 300,000 clones in the sample, 75% to 90% are singletons; the top ten hold over 10%. This clone was seen once. The V gene's germline CDR1 is SGHDT and CDR2 YYEEEE. CDR3 size: 16 residues. The J segment lost 2 bases and the V segment lost 7 bases, leaving 8 bases of the junction unmatched. The V gene is TRBV5-6, the J gene TRBJ2-3; 12 nucleotides align to TRBD2. Sequenced material: peripheral blood. The clonotype comes from a woman in her sixties or seventies with COVID-19, enrolled during active disease. The CDR3 sequence: CASRSTSGGYTDTQYF. The CDR3 coding sequence is TGTGCCAGCCGATCTACTAGCGGGGGGTACACAGATACGCAGTATTTT.